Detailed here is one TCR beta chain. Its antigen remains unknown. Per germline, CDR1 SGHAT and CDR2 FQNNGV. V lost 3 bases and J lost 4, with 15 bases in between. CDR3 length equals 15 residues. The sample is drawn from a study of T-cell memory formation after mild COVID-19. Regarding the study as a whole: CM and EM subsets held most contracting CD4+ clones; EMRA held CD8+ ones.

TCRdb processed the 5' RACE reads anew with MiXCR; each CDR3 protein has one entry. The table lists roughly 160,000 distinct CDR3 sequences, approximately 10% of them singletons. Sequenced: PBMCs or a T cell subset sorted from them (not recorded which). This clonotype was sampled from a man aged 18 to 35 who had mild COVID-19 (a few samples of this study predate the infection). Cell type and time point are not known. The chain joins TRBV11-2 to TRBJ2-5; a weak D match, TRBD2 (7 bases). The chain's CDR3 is CASSLDSGVSETQYF. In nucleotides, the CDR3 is TGTGCCAGCAGCTTGGACAGCGGGGTTTCAGAGACCCAGTACTTC.